This T cell receptor beta chain was sequenced for a study of T cell responses to AZD1222 COVID-19 vaccine. Study summary: Analyses pooled second doses at about 4 or about 12 weeks. Study-level points and caveats: AZD1222 recipients seropositive at baseline numbered only 5 to 7.

Sequencing was performed with immunoSEQ multiplex PCR; in TCRdb, only in-frame clones are kept and a portion is missing. Of 140,000 to 150,000 clones listed, about nine tenths are singletons. A remark on this clone: Its target is not known.

Looked up from germline, CDR1 is SQVTM and CDR2 is ANQGSEA. There are 15 residues in the CDR3. Trimming took 6 bases from V and 6 from J, leaving 22 bases between them. The chain has TRBV29-1 and TRBJ2-3, with D perhaps TRBD2 (7 bases). Material: peripheral blood, obtained on day 0 of AZD1222 vaccination. This receptor was identified in an adult in good health. The CDR3 DNA follows: TGCAGCGTCCGGAGGGGGGGACTACCCCCCGATACGCAGTATTTT. The encoded protein is CSVRRGGLPPDTQYF.